The 23 T cell receptor beta chains below come from one sample, sequenced in a study of response to subunit inactivated influenza vaccine. TCRdb reanalysed the RT-PCR reads using MiXCR and keeps one entry per CDR3 protein. The sample has about 620,000 distinct CDR3 sequences; roughly 12% are singletons. This sample also belongs to another study, concerning T cells expressing NK-cell markers. As that report states: As the method of synthesis, 5'RACE template switching with UMIs yielded TCR beta cDNA.

Source: PBMCs from blood, taken on the day of vaccination. The receptors originated from a middle-aged man who received an inactivated influenza vaccine.

This clonotype was detected only a few times. The rearrangement links TRBV28 to TRBJ1-1; no clear D gene. V was pared by 5 bases and J by 2 bases, with 9 bases between. Germline-derived CDR1 and CDR2 are MDHEN and SYDVKM. The CDR3 extends over 13 amino acids. The CDR3 here is CASSSGSNTEAFF. The CDR3 DNA sequence: TGTGCCAGCAGTAGCGGTAGCAACACTGAAGCTTTCTTT.

This clonotype appeared a few times. CDR3: CATSDLGPNTQYF. CDR3 DNA sequence: TGTGCCACCAGTGATCTTGGGCCGAATACGCAGTATTTT. The chain links TRBV24-1 to TRBJ2-3; D not resolved. The CDR3 has 13 residues. Trimming removed 3 bases from V and 7 bases from J, with 10 bases in between. CDR1 is KGHDR, CDR2 SFDVKD, per germline.

V usage is TRBV7-8 and J usage is TRBJ2-3, with D tentatively TRBD2 (5 bases). Germline CDR1 and CDR2: SGHVS and FQNEAQ. The ends were cut back, 4 bases at V and 2 bases at J, with 13 bases in the middle. The CDR3 is 15 amino acids. In DNA, the CDR3 is TGTGCCAGCAGCTACGGACCGGGAATCACAGATACGCAGTATTTT. This gives the protein CASSYGPGITDTQYF.

The chain is built from TRBV30 and TRBJ2-4; D gene uncertain. CDR1 and CDR2 from the germline V gene are GTSNPN and SVGIG (reference sequence). The CDR3 is made up of 12 amino acids. V was trimmed by 3 bases and J by 6 bases, leaving 9 bases between them. CDR3 loop: CAWSQPGNIQYF. The CDR3 bases are TGTGCCTGGAGCCAGCCGGGAAACATTCAGTACTTC.

The chain couples TRBV5-1 to TRBJ2-5; TRBD1 agrees at 11 bases. V lost 4 bases to trimming and J lost 3 bases; unmatched junction nucleotides: 8. This CDR3 has 16 residues. Germline CDR1 reads SGHRS; CDR2 reads YFSETQ. CDR3 sequence reads: CASSTWTGGGEETQYF. The CDR3 DNA sequence: TGCGCCAGCAGCACCTGGACAGGGGGCGGTGAAGAGACCCAGTACTTC.

The chain combines TRBV5-5 with TRBJ2-3, with TRBD1 matching 8 bases. CDR1 SGHKS and CDR2 YYEKEE come from the germline V gene (reference sequence). This CDR3 is built from 18 residues. Trimming cost V 0 bases and J 3 bases; bases outside gene matches: 12. CDR3 nucleotides: TGTGCCAGCAGCTTGGGAGTTCTGCAGGGGGCGTTGACAGATACGCAGTATTTT. Translated, it gives CASSLGVLQGALTDTQYF.

V usage is TRBV18 and J usage is TRBJ2-1; TRBD2 aligns across 12 bases. The trim removed 4 bases at V and 5 bases at J, leaving 6 bases unmatched. Germline loops: CDR1 KGHSH, CDR2 LQKENI. The CDR3 runs to 16 residues. Written as DNA, the CDR3 is TGTGCCAGCTCACGCGCGACTAGCGGGAGAGACAATGAGCAGTTCTTC. Translation gives CASSRATSGRDNEQFF.

The table lists this clonotype with a few counts. CDR3 protein: CASSLVAGWNTEAFF. DNA of the CDR3: TGTGCCAGCAGCTTAGTCGCAGGGTGGAACACTGAAGCTTTCTTT. This rearrangement joins TRBV7-2 to TRBJ1-1; D might be TRBD1 (5 bases). The CDR3 consists of 15 residues. Germline lookup yields CDR1 SGHTA and CDR2 FQGNSA. The V and J ends lost 1 base and 1 base respectively, with 10 bases between them.

There are a few counts of this clonotype. V gene TRBV5-1 combines with J gene TRBJ2-5, with unresolved D. Trimming removed 0 bases at V and 3 bases at J, with 9 bases between. Germline V CDR1 and CDR2: SGHRS, YFSETQ. The CDR3 runs 14 residues. The CDR3 sequence: CASSLGSSKETQYF. The CDR3 coding sequence is TGCGCCAGCAGCTTGGGGTCATCAAAAGAGACCCAGTACTTC.

The chain recombines TRBV15 with TRBJ2-1; 14 bases align to TRBD2. Trimming took 1 base from V and 8 from J; bases not matched to a gene: 10. The CDR3 is made up of 18 amino acids. Germline CDR1 reads LNHNV; CDR2 reads YYDKDF (reference sequence). CDR3 in DNA: TGTGCCACCAGCAGAGGAGCCGGGACTAGCGGGAGTAGGGATGAGCAGTTCTTC. It encodes CATSRGAGTSGSRDEQFF.

V is TRBV5-1 and J is TRBJ2-2; 7 bases fit TRBD1. The V segment lost 4 bases and the J segment 4 bases; nucleotides outside the gene matches: 4. There are 14 residues in the CDR3. Per the germline V gene, CDR1 is SGHRS and CDR2 is YFSETQ. The CDR3 protein is CASSTDRITGELFF. The CDR3 nucleotides are TGCGCCAGCAGCACGGACAGGATCACCGGGGAGCTGTTTTTT.

This clonotype was counted between two and nine times. The chain combines TRBV6-5 with TRBJ2-7, with D perhaps TRBD1 (6 bases). Germline V gene lookup returns CDR1 MNHEY and CDR2 SVGAGI. V lost 2 bases to trimming and J lost 10 bases, with 18 bases between them. This CDR3 comprises 14 residues. The CDR3 nucleotides are TGTGCCAGCAGTTACAATCGACAGGCAGCACAACAGTACTTC. This codes for CASSYNRQAAQQYF.

There are a few counts of this clonotype. The chain recombines TRBV20-1 with TRBJ2-7, with D possibly TRBD2 on 5 matching bases. The germline V and J ends were trimmed by 6 bases and 2 bases, with 17 bases remaining between them. The CDR3 runs to 14 residues. From germline, CDR1 is DFQATT and CDR2 SNEGSKA (reference sequence). This chain's CDR3 is CSAELLGMTYEQYF. The DNA of the CDR3 is TGCAGTGCCGAACTACTAGGGATGACCTACGAGCAGTACTTC.

The chain links TRBV18 to TRBJ2-1; D gene ambiguous. V lost 0 bases and J lost 1, with 10 bases in between. Germline V gene lookup returns CDR1 KGHSH and CDR2 LQKENI. The CDR3 length is 16 residues. In nucleotides, the CDR3 is TGTGCCAGCTCACCACCGAATCCAGGTTCCTACAATGAGCAGTTCTTC. It translates to CASSPPNPGSYNEQFF.

The CDR3 loop is CASSRSGRQETQYF. The DNA of the CDR3 is TGTGCCAGCAGCCGATCAGGGCGCCAAGAGACCCAGTACTTC. The chain carries TRBV6-1 and TRBJ2-5; D is possibly TRBD1 (5 bases). Trimming shortened V by 6 bases and J by 1 base, and 12 bases separated the two germline ends. There are 14 residues in the CDR3. CDR1 MNHNS and CDR2 SASEGT come from the germline V gene.

In its sample, this clonotype was seen a few times. The chain is built from TRBV20-1 and TRBJ2-1; D not certain. Germline lookup yields CDR1 DFQATT and CDR2 SNEGSKA (reference sequence). The CDR3 has 15 amino acids. Trimming removed 4 bases at V and 6 bases at J, with 19 bases between. The CDR3 loop reads CSAIQDFANLNEQFF. DNA for the CDR3: TGCAGTGCTATTCAGGATTTCGCAAACCTCAATGAGCAGTTCTTC.

The rearrangement joins TRBV4-2 to TRBJ2-1; 11 bases fit TRBD2. Germline CDR1 reads LGHNA; CDR2 reads YNFKEQ. This CDR3 has 16 amino acids. V shed 0 bases and J 4 bases; nucleotides not matched to a gene: 2. The CDR3 bases are TGTGCCAGCAGCCAAGAAACTAGCGGGGGATACAATGAGCAGTTCTTC. Amino acid sequence: CASSQETSGGYNEQFF.

This clonotype was counted at least ten times. The gene calls are TRBV12-3 or TRBV12-4 and TRBJ2-5, with D maybe TRBD1 (5 bases). The CDR3 has 12 amino acids. V lost 6 bases, J lost 4 bases, and 9 bases lay in between. Here the CDR3 DNA reads TGTGCCAGCAGACAGGTTTTAGAGACCCAGTACTTC. It yields the protein CASRQVLETQYF.

The sample holds a few counts of this clonotype. This chain links TRBV29-1 with TRBJ2-7; 10 nucleotides match TRBD2. Per the germline V gene, CDR1 is SQVTM and CDR2 is ANQGSEA. The CDR3 spans 15 residues. J gave up 2 bases and V 2 bases, and 6 bases lay outside the gene matches. This chain's CDR3 is CSVELASGGTYEQYF. DNA of the CDR3: TGCAGCGTTGAACTGGCTAGCGGGGGAACCTACGAGCAGTACTTC.

This clonotype was detected a few times. V usage is TRBV9 and J usage is TRBJ2-1; 8 bases agree with TRBD1. The CDR3 extends over 15 amino acids. V trimming: 1 base; J trimming: 8 bases; junction bases outside the gene matches: 8. CDR1 SGDLS and CDR2 YYNGEE come from the germline V gene. CDR3 DNA sequence: TGTGCCAGCAGCGTATCCGCAGGGGGCTTGGATGAGCAGTTCTTC. It specifies CASSVSAGGLDEQFF.

This clonotype was counted many times. The V and J genes are TRBV9 and TRBJ2-7; 11 positions match TRBD1. With 2 bases clipped from V and 0 bases from J, the junction kept 1 base outside the gene matches. Per the germline V gene, CDR1 is SGDLS and CDR2 is YYNGEE. The CDR3 is made up of 15 amino acids. CDR3 coding DNA: TGTGCCAGCAGCGTCGGACAGGGGGCCTCCTACGAGCAGTACTTC. Translated, it gives CASSVGQGASYEQYF. The variable domain in full, completed from reference TRBV9 and TRBJ2-7, reads DSGVTQTPKHLITATGQRVTLRCSPRSGDLSVYWYQQSLDQGLQFLIQYYNGEERAKGNILERFSAQQFPDLHSELNLSSLELGDSALYFCASSVGQGASYEQYFGPGTRLTVT.

This chain links TRBV7-2 with TRBJ2-3, with 9 bases aligning to TRBD1. The germline V gene has CDR1 SGHTA and CDR2 FQGNSA. Germline trimming cut 3 bases from V and 4 bases from J; bases unmatched to any gene: 5. This CDR3 is built from 15 residues. CDR3 sequence (DNA): TGTGCCAGCAGCTTTCCGACAGGGGGGGCAGATACGCAGTATTTT. Protein: CASSFPTGGADTQYF.

This clonotype was recorded a few times. The rearrangement uses TRBV6-2 or TRBV6-3 and TRBJ2-1; TRBD2 matches 8 bases. The V gene's germline CDR1 is MNHEY and CDR2 SVGEGT. V gave up 0 bases and J gave up 1 base; unmatched junction bases: 5. CDR3 size: 17 residues. CDR3 protein: CASSYSREVQSYNEQFF. CDR3 coding DNA: TGTGCCAGCAGTTACTCGCGGGAGGTCCAGTCCTACAATGAGCAGTTCTTC.